The rows below give T cell receptor beta chains drawn from one sample of a study of blood T cell repertoires in COVID-19. Assay used: immunoSEQ multiplex PCR; TCRdb lists only in-frame clones, some missing. The data hold about 270,000 clones, with 88% observed a single time. The specimen sequenced was PBMCs or T cells enriched from blood (not recorded which). The receptors shown here come from a woman aged 45-65 years who had recovered from COVID-19. The CDR3 runs from the conserved cysteine through the conserved F or W. The order of the fields is J gene, D gene, V gene, clone size, CDR3 DNA, CDR3 protein. A D gene is named only where the DNA matches it firmly. Some rows have no size entry. The others give once, few or many, or a class for an expanded clone.

>TRBJ2-2|-|TRBV18|-
TGTGCCAGCTCACCAGTATCGACACTCCCTATCACCGGGGAGCTGTTTTTT
CASSPVSTLPITGELFF
>TRBJ2-1|TRBD2|TRBV6-2/TRBV6-3|-
TGTGCCAGCAGTCAACTAGCGGGAAAGGTGTTCTTC
CASSQLAGKVFF
>TRBJ1-5|-|TRBV27|few
TGTGCCAGCAGTTTCCCCGATCAGCCCCAGCATTTT
CASSFPDQPQHF
>TRBJ2-7|TRBD1|TRBV5-1|-
TGCGCCAGCAGCAGTACCGGGACAGGGATGCACGAGCAGTACTTC
CASSSTGTGMHEQYF
>TRBJ2-1|TRBD2|TRBV5-8|-
TGTGCCAGCACACGGACTAGCCTTTCTAGCTCCTACAATGAGCAGTTCTTC
CASTRTSLSSSYNEQFF
>TRBJ2-7|-|TRBV2|-
TGTGCCAGCAGGCCGCGGGACAGTTCTTACCTACAGGAGCTGTACTTC
CASRPRDSSYLQELYF
>TRBJ1-2|-|TRBV28|-
TGTGCCAGCAGAGCCAGGGGCCCGGGTGGCTACACCTTC
CASRARGPGGYTF
>TRBJ2-6|TRBD2|TRBV6-4|-
TGTGCCAGCTCCCGACTAGCGGGTGGCTCTGGGGCCAACGTCCTGACTTTC
CASSRLAGGSGANVLTF
>TRBJ1-3|-|TRBV28|-
TGTGCCAGCAGTTCAACCTGGGCCTCTGGAAACACCATATATTTT
CASSSTWASGNTIYF
>TRBJ1-4|-|TRBV19|-
TGTGCCAGTAGAGAGAGGGTTTATGCTAATGAAAAACTGTTTTTT
CASRERVYANEKLFF
>TRBJ2-1|-|TRBV30|-
TGTGCCTGGAGGGACGGGAGTCTAAATGAGCAGTTCTTC
CAWRDGSLNEQFF
>TRBJ2-7|-|TRBV6-5|-
TGTGCCATACGACAGGAGATCTCCTACGAGCAGTACTTC
CAIRQEISYEQYF
>TRBJ2-4|TRBD2|TRBV11-2|-
TGTGCCAGCAGCTTAGTAGCGGGACTAGCCAAAAACATTCAGTACTTC
CASSLVAGLAKNIQYF
>TRBJ2-7|-|TRBV28|-
TGTGCCAGCAGTCCGGGACTCTCCTACGAGCAGTACTTC
CASSPGLSYEQYF
>TRBJ2-3|-|TRBV10-3|-
TGTGCCATCAGTGAACTCGAGAAGCCGCAGTATTTT
CAISELEKPQYF
>TRBJ2-2|TRBD2|TRBV5-1|-
TGCGCCAGCAGCTTAAACCCTAGCGGGAGAAGGACCGGGGAGCTGTTTTTT
CASSLNPSGRRTGELFF
>TRBJ1-1|TRBD1|TRBV19|-
TGTGCCAGTAGTACCCCGGGACAGATGAAGAACACTGAAGCTTTCTTT
CASSTPGQMKNTEAFF